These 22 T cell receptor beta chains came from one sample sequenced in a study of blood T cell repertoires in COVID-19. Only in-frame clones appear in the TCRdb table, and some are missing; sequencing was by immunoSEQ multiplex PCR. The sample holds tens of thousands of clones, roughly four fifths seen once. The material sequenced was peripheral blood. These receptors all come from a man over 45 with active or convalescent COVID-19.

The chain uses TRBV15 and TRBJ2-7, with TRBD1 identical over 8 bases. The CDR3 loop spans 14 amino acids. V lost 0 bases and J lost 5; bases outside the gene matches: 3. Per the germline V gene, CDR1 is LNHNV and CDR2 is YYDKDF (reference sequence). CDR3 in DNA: TGTGCCACCAGCAGAGATTCGACAGGGGACGAGCAGTACTTC. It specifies CATSRDSTGDEQYF. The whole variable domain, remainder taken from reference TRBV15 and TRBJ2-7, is DAMVIQNPRYQVTQFGKPVTLSCSQTLNHNVMYWYQQKSSQAPKLLFHYYDKDFNNEADTPDNFQSRRPNTSFCFLDIRSPGLGDTAMYLCATSRDSTGDEQYFGPGTRLTVT.

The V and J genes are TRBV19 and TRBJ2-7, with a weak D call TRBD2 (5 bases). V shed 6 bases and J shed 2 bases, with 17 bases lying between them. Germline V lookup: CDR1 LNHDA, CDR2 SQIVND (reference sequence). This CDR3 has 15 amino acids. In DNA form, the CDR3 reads TGTGCCAGTAGCCGCGGGCTCGGCTCTGCCTACGAGCAGTACTTC. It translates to CASSRGLGSAYEQYF.

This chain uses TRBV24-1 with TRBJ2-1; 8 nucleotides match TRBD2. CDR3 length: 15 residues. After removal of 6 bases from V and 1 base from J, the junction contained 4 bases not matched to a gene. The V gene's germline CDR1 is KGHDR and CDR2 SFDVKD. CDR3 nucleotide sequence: TGTGCCACCAGTCCCGGGAGGGGGTCCTACAATGAGCAGTTCTTC. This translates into CATSPGRGSYNEQFF.

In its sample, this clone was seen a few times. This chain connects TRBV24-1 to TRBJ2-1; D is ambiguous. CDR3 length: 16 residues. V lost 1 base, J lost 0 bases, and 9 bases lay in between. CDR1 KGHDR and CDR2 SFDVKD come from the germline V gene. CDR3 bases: TGTGCCACCAGTGATTTTGTCGCGAGCTCCTACAATGAGCAGTTCTTC. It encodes CATSDFVASSYNEQFF.

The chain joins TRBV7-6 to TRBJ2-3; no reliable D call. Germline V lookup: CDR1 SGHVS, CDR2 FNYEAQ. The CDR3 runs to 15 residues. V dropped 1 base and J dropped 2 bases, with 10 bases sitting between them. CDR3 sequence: CASSLVAVTTDTQYF. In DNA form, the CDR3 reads TGTGCCAGCAGCTTAGTGGCCGTTACCACAGATACGCAGTATTTT.

CDR3 in amino acids: CASSLGPNQPQHF. The CDR3 nucleotides are TGTGCCAGCAGCTTGGGCCCCAATCAGCCCCAGCATTTT. V and J are TRBV7-2 and TRBJ1-5, with D unresolved. CDR3 length: 13 residues. Trimming cost V 3 bases and J 3 bases, with 6 bases left between them. The germline V gene has CDR1 SGHTA and CDR2 FQGNSA.

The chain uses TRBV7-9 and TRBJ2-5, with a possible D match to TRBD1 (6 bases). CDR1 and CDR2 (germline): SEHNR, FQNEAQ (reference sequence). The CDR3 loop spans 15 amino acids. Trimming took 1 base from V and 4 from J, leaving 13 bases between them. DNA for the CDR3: TGTGCCAGCAGCTTAGGCGCAGGGGTGGGAGAGACCCAGTACTTC. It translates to CASSLGAGVGETQYF. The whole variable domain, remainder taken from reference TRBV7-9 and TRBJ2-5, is DTGVSQNPRHKITKRGQNVTFRCDPISEHNRLYWYRQTLGQGPEFLTYFQNEAQLEKSRLLSDRFSAERPKGSFSTLEIQRTEQGDSAMYLCASSLGAGVGETQYFGPGTRLLVL.

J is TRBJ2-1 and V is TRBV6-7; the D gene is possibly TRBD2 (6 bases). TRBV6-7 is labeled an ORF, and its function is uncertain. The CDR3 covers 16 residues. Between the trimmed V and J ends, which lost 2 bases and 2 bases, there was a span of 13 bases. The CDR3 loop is CASSYDCGAPYNEQFF. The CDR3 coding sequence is TGTGCCAGCAGTTACGATTGCGGGGCCCCCTACAATGAGCAGTTCTTC.

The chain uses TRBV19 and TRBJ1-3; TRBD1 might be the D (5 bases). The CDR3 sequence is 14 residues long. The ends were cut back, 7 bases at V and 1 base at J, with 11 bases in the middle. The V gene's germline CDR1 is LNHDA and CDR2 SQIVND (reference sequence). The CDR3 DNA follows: TGTGCCAGTAAGCCAGGGACTTCTGGAAACACCATATATTTT. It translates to CASKPGTSGNTIYF.

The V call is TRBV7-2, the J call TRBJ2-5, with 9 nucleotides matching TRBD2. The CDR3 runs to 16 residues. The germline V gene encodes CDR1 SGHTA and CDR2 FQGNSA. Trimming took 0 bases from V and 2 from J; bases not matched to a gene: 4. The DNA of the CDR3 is TGTGCCAGCAGCTTAGCCCCTAGCGGGGTACAAGAGACCCAGTACTTC. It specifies CASSLAPSGVQETQYF. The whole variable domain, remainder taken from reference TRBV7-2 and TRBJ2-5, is GAGVSQSPSNKVTEKGKDVELRCDPISGHTALYWYRQSLGQGLEFLIYFQGNSAPDKSGLPSDRFSAERTGGSVSTLTIQRTQQEDSAVYLCASSLAPSGVQETQYFGPGTRLLVL.

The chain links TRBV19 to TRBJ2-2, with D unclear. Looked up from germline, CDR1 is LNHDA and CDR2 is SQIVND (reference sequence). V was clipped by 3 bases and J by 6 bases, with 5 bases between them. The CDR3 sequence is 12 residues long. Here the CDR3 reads CASSIRAGELFF. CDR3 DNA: TGTGCCAGTAGTATCCGGGCCGGGGAGCTGTTTTTT.

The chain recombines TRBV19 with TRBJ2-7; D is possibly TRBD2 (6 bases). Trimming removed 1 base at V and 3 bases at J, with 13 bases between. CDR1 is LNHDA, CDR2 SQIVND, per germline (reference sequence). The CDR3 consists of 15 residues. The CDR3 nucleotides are TGTGCCAGTAGTATAGGTCGGTCGGGAGTCTACGAGCAGTACTTC. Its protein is CASSIGRSGVYEQYF.

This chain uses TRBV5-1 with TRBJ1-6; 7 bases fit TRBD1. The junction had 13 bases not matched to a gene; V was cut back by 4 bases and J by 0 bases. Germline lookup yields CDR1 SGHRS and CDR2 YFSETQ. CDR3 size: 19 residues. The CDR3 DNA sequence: TGCGCCAGCAGCACCGGACAGGTTCTGAAAATCTCCTATAATTCACCCCTCCACTTT. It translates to CASSTGQVLKISYNSPLHF.

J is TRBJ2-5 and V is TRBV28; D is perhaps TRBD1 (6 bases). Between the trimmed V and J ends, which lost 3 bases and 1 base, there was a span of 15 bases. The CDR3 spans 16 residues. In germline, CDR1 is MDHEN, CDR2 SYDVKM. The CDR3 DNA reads TGTGCCAGCAGTTTTTCCGGGACAAGACTCCAAGAGACCCAGTACTTC. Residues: CASSFSGTRLQETQYF.

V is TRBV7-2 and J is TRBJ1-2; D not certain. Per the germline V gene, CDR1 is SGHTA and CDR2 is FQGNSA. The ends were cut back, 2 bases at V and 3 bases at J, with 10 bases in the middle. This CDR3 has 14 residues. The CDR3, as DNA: TGTGCCAGCAGCTTAAACGACGGGGACTATGGCTACACCTTC. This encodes CASSLNDGDYGYTF.

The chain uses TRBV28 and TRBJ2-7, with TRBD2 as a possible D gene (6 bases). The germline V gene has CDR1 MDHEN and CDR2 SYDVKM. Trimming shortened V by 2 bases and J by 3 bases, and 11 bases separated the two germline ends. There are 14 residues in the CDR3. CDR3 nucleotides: TGTGCCAGCAGTTTAGCGGGGCAAGGCTACGAGCAGTACGTC. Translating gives CASSLAGQGYEQYV.

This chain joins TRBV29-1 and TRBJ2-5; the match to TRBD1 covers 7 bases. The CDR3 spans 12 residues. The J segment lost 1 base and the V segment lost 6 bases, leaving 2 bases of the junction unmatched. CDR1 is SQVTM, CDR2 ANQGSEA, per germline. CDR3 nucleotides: TGCAGCGTCCGGGACAGCCAAGAGACCCAGTACTTC. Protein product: CSVRDSQETQYF.

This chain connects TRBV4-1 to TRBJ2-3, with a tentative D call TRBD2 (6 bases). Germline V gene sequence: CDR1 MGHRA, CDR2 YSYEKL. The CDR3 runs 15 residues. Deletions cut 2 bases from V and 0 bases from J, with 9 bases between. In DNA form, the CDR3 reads TGCGCCAGCAGCCAAACGGGGGTAAGCACAGATACGCAGTATTTT. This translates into CASSQTGVSTDTQYF.

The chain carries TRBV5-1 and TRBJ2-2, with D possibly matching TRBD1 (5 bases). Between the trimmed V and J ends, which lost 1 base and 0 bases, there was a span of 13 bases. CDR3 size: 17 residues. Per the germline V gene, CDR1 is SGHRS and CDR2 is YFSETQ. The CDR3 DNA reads TGCGCCAGCAGCTTGTCTACAGGCGCGCCGAACACCGGGGAGCTGTTTTTT. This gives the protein CASSLSTGAPNTGELFF.

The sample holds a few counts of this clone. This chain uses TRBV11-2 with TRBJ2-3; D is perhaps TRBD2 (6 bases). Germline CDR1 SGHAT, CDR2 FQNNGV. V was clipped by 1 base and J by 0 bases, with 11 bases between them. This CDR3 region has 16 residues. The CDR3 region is CASSLGGTASTDTQYF. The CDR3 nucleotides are TGTGCCAGCAGCTTAGGCGGGACGGCTAGCACAGATACGCAGTATTTT.

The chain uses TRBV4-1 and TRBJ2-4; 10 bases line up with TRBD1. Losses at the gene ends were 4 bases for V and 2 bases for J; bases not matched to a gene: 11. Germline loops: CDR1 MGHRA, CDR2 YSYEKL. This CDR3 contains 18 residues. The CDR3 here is CASSPQPGQGGTKNIQYF. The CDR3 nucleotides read TGCGCCAGCAGCCCTCAACCCGGACAGGGGGGGACCAAAAACATTCAGTACTTC.

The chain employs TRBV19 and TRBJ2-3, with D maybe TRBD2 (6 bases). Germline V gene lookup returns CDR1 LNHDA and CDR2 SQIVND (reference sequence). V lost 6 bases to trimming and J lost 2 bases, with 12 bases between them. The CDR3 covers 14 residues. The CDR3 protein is CASSLTRFTDTQYF. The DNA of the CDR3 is TGTGCCAGTAGCCTGACTAGATTCACAGATACGCAGTATTTT.